This entry concerns a single T cell receptor beta chain. What it binds is unknown. The length of the CDR3 is 14 residues. Per germline, CDR1 MNHEY and CDR2 SVGEGT. V was pared by 6 bases and J by 10 bases, with 8 bases of the junction left unmatched. The data were obtained in a study of T cell responses to AZD1222 COVID-19 vaccine. Overall study results and limits: The study found Spike-specific TCR breadth and depth rose after two AZD1222 doses.

Sequenced by immunoSEQ multiplex PCR; TCRdb stores in-frame clones only, minus some. The data hold about 120,000 clones, with about nine tenths observed a single time. This TCR derives from an adult in good health. Sequenced material: peripheral blood, taken on day 0 of AZD1222 vaccination. The chain carries TRBV6-2 or TRBV6-3 and TRBJ1-6; 8 bases fit TRBD1. The CDR3 protein is CASSMTGEGSPLHF. The CDR3 bases are TGTGCCAGCAGCATGACAGGGGAAGGATCACCCCTCCACTTT.